A single sample gave rise to the 3 T cell receptor beta chains below, sequenced in a study of beta chain features in type 1 diabetes. Expressed TCRB transcripts got sequenced, as all isolated RNA was reverse transcribed. Clones were read by immunoSEQ multiplex PCR, and TCRdb kept only the in-frame ones, dropping some. This table has around 350,000 clones, around 13% appearing once. Material: naive CD4+ T cells from blood. The receptors stem from a man younger than 35 in good health.

This clone was seen more than once but under ten times. The chain links TRBV7-9 to TRBJ2-1; D unclear. CDR1 SEHNR and CDR2 FQNEAQ come from the germline V gene (reference sequence). The CDR3 has 15 amino acids. V was trimmed by 3 bases and J by 6 bases, leaving 15 bases between them. The CDR3 DNA reads TGTGCCAGCAGCTTCGGTTCCCGGCCGGGCAATGAGCAGTTCTTC. Translation: CASSFGSRPGNEQFF. The full variable domain, its missing parts supplied by reference TRBV7-9 and TRBJ2-1, is DTGVSQNPRHKITKRGQNVTFRCDPISEHNRLYWYRQTLGQGPEFLTYFQNEAQLEKSRLLSDRFSAERPKGSFSTLEIQRTEQGDSAMYLCASSFGSRPGNEQFFGPGTRLTVL.

This clone has more than one count but fewer than ten. The rearrangement joins TRBV5-1 to TRBJ2-1; weak D call: TRBD2 (5 bases). The germline V gene has CDR1 SGHRS and CDR2 YFSETQ. Trimming took 2 bases from V and 0 from J, leaving 6 bases between them. CDR3 length: 14 amino acids. The CDR3 protein is CASSFGSSYNEQFF. In DNA, the CDR3 is TGCGCCAGCAGCTTTGGGAGCTCCTACAATGAGCAGTTCTTC.

DNA for the CDR3: TGCGCCAGCAGCCAAGAGGGCAGCGGTGCGTGGACCCAGTACTTC. Translating it yields CASSQEGSGAWTQYF. The chain combines TRBV4-3 with TRBJ2-5; D is perhaps TRBD2 (5 bases). Per the germline V gene, CDR1 is LGHNA and CDR2 is YSLEER. The V gene lost 0 bases and the J gene lost 7 bases, with 15 bases spanning the gap. The length of the CDR3 is 15 residues.